The 25 T cell receptor beta chains reported below all come from one sample, sequenced in a study of Graves' ophthalmopathy and Graves' hyperthyroidism. Scientists amplified the TCR beta CDR3 regions from RNA transcripts. The workflow started with a first-round RT-PCR run with HTBI primers and then moved on to a second-round multiplex PCR. MiXCR was run by TCRdb on the multiplex PCR reads, yielding one entry per CDR3 protein. The top ten clones hold approximately 1.4% of a sample with 350,000 to 450,000 distinct CDR3 sequences, roughly 18% of them seen once. Sequencing used peripheral blood. These TCRs come from a woman aged 18-29 years with Graves' ophthalmopathy.

This clonotype was detected many times. V is TRBV20-1 and J is TRBJ2-7; no definite D call. Germline V gene data show CDR1 as DFQATT and CDR2 as SNEGSKA (reference sequence). Trimming pared 1 base from V and 2 bases from J, leaving 9 bases between. The CDR3 extends over 13 amino acids. CDR3 bases: TGCAGTGCTAGAGGGATCTCCACCTACGAGCAGTACTTC. This sequence encodes CSARGISTYEQYF.

This clonotype was counted many times. The V gene is TRBV28, the J gene TRBJ2-7; D possibly corresponds to TRBD1 (6 bases). Trimming left V 8 bases short and J 4 bases short, with 15 bases between. Looked up from germline, CDR1 is MDHEN and CDR2 is SYDVKM. The CDR3 consists of 13 residues. CDR3 region: CASEQTDRYEQYF. The CDR3 DNA is TGTGCCAGCGAGCAGACCGACAGGTACGAGCAGTACTTC.

This clonotype was seen repeatedly, ten times or more. A much larger clone lies one base from this, so it may be a read error. Here the CDR3 omits its conserved ending phenylalanine or tryptophan, so a read error is the likely source. The chain couples TRBV7-2 to TRBJ2-7; no definite D call. With 3 bases removed from V and 2 bases from J, the gap between germline ends came to 8 bases. The CDR3 totals 13 residues. Germline CDR1 SGHTA, CDR2 FQGNSA. The CDR3 DNA sequence: TGTGCCAGCAGCTTTGTACTTGCCTACGAGCAGTACTCC. Its protein is CASSFVLAYEQYS.

This clonotype was recorded many times. This chain connects TRBV6-2 or TRBV6-3 to TRBJ2-7; 12 positions match TRBD2. CDR3 size: 16 residues. Trimming removed 6 bases from V and 5 bases from J; junction bases left unmatched: 11. Germline values: CDR1 MNHEY, CDR2 SVGEGT. The CDR3 loop is CASRTSGGLAGNEQYF. CDR3 bases: TGTGCCAGCAGAACCTCCGGCGGACTAGCGGGAAACGAGCAGTACTTC.

This clonotype was counted many times. The chain links TRBV28 to TRBJ2-7; 10 bases map to TRBD1. Losses at the gene ends were 10 bases for V and 5 bases for J; bases not matched to a gene: 14. From germline, CDR1 is MDHEN and CDR2 SYDVKM. This CDR3 is built from 15 residues. CDR3 amino acids: CATLATGTGVHEQYF. The DNA of the CDR3 is TGTGCCACCCTCGCCACCGGGACAGGGGTCCACGAGCAGTACTTC.

This clonotype was seen many times. V usage is TRBV2 and J usage is TRBJ2-5, with D perhaps being TRBD1 or TRBD2 (5 bases each). The V gene lost 4 bases and the J gene lost 2 bases, with 14 bases spanning the gap. The CDR3 runs 15 residues. Germline-derived CDR1 and CDR2 are SNHLY and FYNNEI. The CDR3 protein is CASSALIGGQETQYF. The CDR3 coding sequence is TGTGCCAGCAGTGCCCTCATTGGGGGTCAAGAGACCCAGTACTTC.

At least ten counts were recorded for this clonotype. V gene TRBV20-1 combines with J gene TRBJ2-7; D unclear. The CDR3 has 12 amino acids. Germline assignment: CDR1 DFQATT and CDR2 SNEGSKA (reference sequence). Written as DNA, the CDR3 is TGCAGCGAGACTGCCTACTCCTACGAGCAGTACTTC. This sequence encodes CSETAYSYEQYF.

The table lists this clonotype with many counts. The chain uses TRBV6-5 and TRBJ1-6, with a tentative D call TRBD1 (6 bases). CDR3 length: 15 amino acids. CDR1 MNHEY and CDR2 SVGAGI come from the germline V gene. V dropped 2 bases and J dropped 2 bases, with 7 bases sitting between them. The CDR3, as DNA: TGTGCCAGCAGTTACGAGGGGGCCTATAATTCACCCCTCCACTTT. Its translation is CASSYEGAYNSPLHF.

This clonotype was seen many times. The chain uses TRBV12-3 or TRBV12-4 and TRBJ1-1; TRBD1 agrees at 8 bases. Trimming at V came to 5 bases and at J to 11 bases, leaving 13 bases not matched to a gene. The CDR3 covers 14 residues. The CDR3 DNA reads as TGTGCCAGCAGTCTACTAGCCACAGGGGGGAAGGCTTTCTTT. This translates into CASSLLATGGKAFF.

Many counts were recorded for this clonotype. The chain employs TRBV7-3 and TRBJ1-2; D possibly corresponds to TRBD1 (6 bases). Germline V gene lookup returns CDR1 SGHTA and CDR2 FQGTGA. This CDR3 spans 17 amino acids. The V end lost 5 bases, the J end lost 4 bases, and 23 bases lay between the germline ends. The DNA of the CDR3 is TGTGCCAGCAGCCAGGGCCCCAAGACAGGCGGCGGCTATGGCTACACCTTC. Protein product: CASSQGPKTGGGYGYTF.

At least ten counts were recorded for this clonotype. The chain has TRBV28 and TRBJ2-7; a possible D gene is TRBD2 (5 bases). CDR1 and CDR2 from the germline V gene are MDHEN and SYDVKM. With 6 bases removed from V and 2 bases from J, the gap between germline ends came to 8 bases. The CDR3 contains 12 residues. The CDR3 is CASRDYAYEQYF. For the CDR3, the DNA is TGTGCCAGCAGAGACTATGCCTACGAGCAGTACTTC. The full variable domain, its missing parts supplied by reference TRBV28 and TRBJ2-7, is DVKVTQSSRYLVKRTGEKVFLECVQDMDHENMFWYRQDPGLGLRLIYFSYDVKMKEKGDIPEGYSVSREKKERFSLILESASTNQTSMYLCASRDYAYEQYFGPGTRLTVT.

This clonotype is categorized as medium-sized. The chain carries TRBV6-2 or TRBV6-3 and TRBJ1-5; the D gene is possibly TRBD1 (5 bases). Per the germline V gene, CDR1 is MNHEY and CDR2 is SVGEGT. The CDR3 runs 15 residues. The ends were cut back, 6 bases at V and 0 bases at J, with 12 bases in the middle. CDR3 coding DNA: TGTGCCAGCAGCCTAGGGACGTATAGCAATCAGCCCCAGCATTTT. Protein product: CASSLGTYSNQPQHF.

DNA for the CDR3: TGTGCCAGCAGCTTAGGCAACAGGGGGCTTCGGGAGACCCAGTACTTC. Protein sequence: CASSLGNRGLRETQYF. This sequence joins TRBV11-2 and TRBJ2-5; 9 bases agree with TRBD1. V shed 1 base and J 5 bases; nucleotides not matched to a gene: 8. From germline, CDR1 is SGHAT and CDR2 FQNNGV. This CDR3 comprises 16 residues.

Worth noting for this clonotype: A much larger clone differs by one base, so this may be a read error. The CDR3 does not end in the conserved phenylalanine or tryptophan, so this is likely a read error. The V call is TRBV2, the J call TRBJ1-4, with 7 bases identical to TRBD1. J was trimmed by 5 bases and V by 6 bases; bases with no gene match: 12. From germline, CDR1 is SNHLY and CDR2 FYNNEI. The CDR3 totals 16 residues. The CDR3 nucleotides are TGTGCCAGCAGCCCAATTAGCGGGACAGTCAATGAAAAACTGTTTTCT. Translated: CASSPISGTVNEKLFS.

This clonotype was seen many times. This chain links TRBV6-5 with TRBJ2-5; a possible D gene is TRBD1 (7 bases). V lost 8 bases and J 1 base, leaving 14 bases between the germline ends. The length of the CDR3 is 14 residues. In germline, CDR1 is MNHEY, CDR2 SVGAGI. The CDR3, as DNA: TGTGCCAGCTCCCGGAGGGGGCCCCAAGAGACCCAGTACTTC. Its translation: CASSRRGPQETQYF.

The J gene is TRBJ1-6, the V gene TRBV12-3 or TRBV12-4, with TRBD1 as a possible D gene (5 bases). The V end lost 5 bases, the J end lost 10 bases, and 9 bases lay between the germline ends. CDR3 length: 12 residues. This chain's CDR3 is CASSTGGSPLHF. The DNA of the CDR3 is TGTGCCAGCAGTACAGGTGGCTCACCCCTCCACTTT.

This clonotype was detected many times. The rearrangement uses TRBV29-1 and TRBJ2-5, with 7 bases identical to TRBD1. Germline V gene sequence: CDR1 SQVTM, CDR2 ANQGSEA. The CDR3 length is 14 residues. V shed 6 bases and J 5 bases; nucleotides not matched to a gene: 12. The CDR3 loop reads CSVLGFTGDETQYF. The DNA for the CDR3 is TGCAGCGTCCTGGGCTTCACAGGGGACGAGACCCAGTACTTC.

This clonotype was found many times. A read error may produce the germline difference seen at one junction end. J is TRBJ2-7 and V is TRBV7-7; 8 nucleotides agree with TRBD1. Per germline, CDR1 SSHAT and CDR2 FNYEAQ (reference sequence). The CDR3 is 13 amino acids. The CDR3 here is CASSSQTGAEQYF. The CDR3 nucleotides are TGTGCTAGCAGCTCGCAGACAGGGGCCGAGCAGTACTTC.

This clonotype was seen at least ten times. The CDR3 here is CASSFAGELQPQHF. In nucleotides, the CDR3 is TGTGCCAGCAGTTTTGCGGGGGAACTTCAGCCCCAGCATTTT. The chain is built from TRBV27 and TRBJ1-5, with D possibly TRBD1 on 5 matching bases. V dropped 3 bases and J dropped 6 bases, with 12 bases sitting between them. The CDR3 loop spans 14 amino acids. Germline V gene data show CDR1 as MNHEY and CDR2 as SMNVEV (reference sequence).

This clonotype was recorded at least ten times. This chain connects TRBV5-1 to TRBJ1-2; weak D call: TRBD1 (6 bases). CDR1 SGHRS and CDR2 YFSETQ come from the germline V gene. CDR3 size: 15 residues. The V end lost 5 bases, the J end lost 0 bases, and 14 bases lay between the germline ends. For the CDR3, the DNA is TGCGCCAGCAGGACAGGCCTCCTCACTAACTATGGCTACACCTTC. This encodes CASRTGLLTNYGYTF.

At least ten counts were recorded for this clonotype. This rearrangement joins TRBV20-1 to TRBJ2-2; D could derive from TRBD1 or TRBD2 (7 bases each). The CDR3 length is 16 residues. Germline values: CDR1 DFQATT, CDR2 SNEGSKA (reference sequence). The V gene lost 0 bases and the J gene lost 3 bases, with 14 bases spanning the gap. The CDR3 DNA sequence: TGCAGTGCTAGAGATGGCAGGGGGAGGGACACCGGGGAGCTGTTTTTT. Protein product: CSARDGRGRDTGELFF.

V and J are TRBV2 and TRBJ2-7; 11 bases map to TRBD2. The CDR3 has 17 amino acids. Germline V gene sequence: CDR1 SNHLY, CDR2 FYNNEI. V dropped 7 bases and J dropped 4; count of bases not matched to a gene: 15. The chain's CDR3 is CASKLTSGITAQYEQYF. CDR3 DNA sequence: TGTGCCAGCAAGCTGACTAGCGGGATAACGGCTCAGTACGAGCAGTACTTC.

This clonotype has ten or more counts. V usage is TRBV6-5 and J usage is TRBJ1-1, with D possibly TRBD1 on 6 matching bases. The CDR3 spans 13 residues. Germline V gene sequence: CDR1 MNHEY, CDR2 SVGAGI. Trimming took off 6 bases at V and 2 bases at J, with 10 bases between the two ends. The CDR3 protein is CASRPQGNTEAFF. DNA for the CDR3: TGTGCCAGCAGACCACAGGGAAACACTGAAGCTTTCTTT.

The rearrangement joins TRBV5-1 to TRBJ1-1, with 8 bases matching TRBD1. After removal of 3 bases from V and 4 bases from J, the junction contained 8 bases not matched to a gene. This CDR3 spans 15 amino acids. Germline V gives CDR1 SGHRS, CDR2 YFSETQ. CDR3 nucleotides: TGCGCCAGCAGCTGGTCCACGACAGGGGCCACTGAAGCTTTCTTT. Amino acids: CASSWSTTGATEAFF.

The chain recombines TRBV6-1 with TRBJ2-7; D perhaps matches TRBD1 (6 bases). Germline V lookup: CDR1 MNHNS, CDR2 SASEGT. Trimming cost V 2 bases and J 4 bases, with 15 bases left between them. This CDR3 is 15 amino acids long. The CDR3 DNA reads as TGTGCCAGCAGTGAACCTCCGGACAGCGGATACGAGCAGTACTTC. It yields the protein CASSEPPDSGYEQYF.